These T cell receptor beta chains were read from a single sample in a study of cytomegalovirus exposure and HLA in healthy donors. Here immunoSEQ multiplex PCR was the method, and the copy in TCRdb shows in-frame clones only, minus some. The sample has about 120,000 clones, around four fifths seen once; the top ten hold about 3.2%. The sample was PBMCs. All receptors derive from a woman aged 60-70 years in good health and CMV-seropositive. CDR3s include the opening cysteine and the closing phenylalanine or tryptophan. D genes are given only for firm matches.

TRBD2	TRBV10-2	TRBJ2-7	TGCGCCAGCAGTGACGGACTAGCGGGGGGTTCCTACGAGCAGTACTTC	CASSDGLAGGSYEQYF
-	TRBV6-1	TRBJ1-2	TGTGCCAGCAGGTCAGGGCCAAACTATGGCTACACCTTC	CASRSGPNYGYTF
-	TRBV30	TRBJ1-2	TGTGCCTGGAGTGTACTTACGTCCTATGGCTACACCTTC	CAWSVLTSYGYTF
TRBD2	TRBV5-1	TRBJ2-7	TGCGCCAGCTCTTTCACCGGGGGGAACGAGCAGTACTTC	CASSFTGGNEQYF
-	TRBV30	TRBJ1-2	TGTGCCTCACGCGGGGGGCTGGGGGACTATGGCTACACCTTC	CASRGGLGDYGYTF
-	TRBV7-3	TRBJ1-2	TGTGCCAGCAGCTTAACGGCCTCGAGCGGTGGCTACACCTTC	CASSLTASSGGYTF
TRBD2	TRBV25-1	TRBJ2-1	TGTGCCAGCAGTGACGGCGGGAGCAGGGAGCAGTTCTTC	CASSDGGSREQFF
TRBD2	TRBV19	TRBJ2-1	TGTGCCAGTAGCATAGTACCGGGACTATACAATGAGCAGTTCTTC	CASSIVPGLYNEQFF
TRBD1	TRBV18	TRBJ1-2	TGTGCCAGCTCGCCCGGGACAGGGGTGGACTATGGCTACACCTTC	CASSPGTGVDYGYTF
-	TRBV19	TRBJ1-1	TGTGCCAGTAGTATAGTCATGAACACTGAAGCTTTCTTT	CASSIVMNTEAFF
TRBD1	TRBV27	TRBJ1-6	TGTGCCAGCAGTTTAGGTTGGGACAGGGGTGATTCCCCCCTCCACTTT	CASSLGWDRGDSPLHF
TRBD2	TRBV5-1	TRBJ2-1	TGCGCCAGCACCCTAGTGACTAGCGGGAGCAATGAGCAGTTCTTC	CASTLVTSGSNEQFF
TRBD1	TRBV10-3	TRBJ2-7	TGTGCCATCAGTGACTACAGGGGCGCCTACGAGCAGTACTTC	CAISDYRGAYEQYF